This T cell receptor beta chain was sequenced during a study of shared clonotypes between healthy human individuals. Study-wide context: CD8 memory received one plate per donor, CD8 naive two, CD4 memory three and CD4 naive three.

This clone has just a few counts. Its antigen is unknown. This sample includes further DNA sequences coding for the same CDR3. This CDR3 is 12 amino acids long. V was shortened by 2 bases and J by 7 bases, with 6 bases between the two germline ends. Germline V gene lookup returns CDR1 MDHEN and CDR2 SYDVKM. Regarding the study as a whole: Compared with memory subsets, naive subsets generally had larger estimated richness.

Healthy adults negative for HIV, lacking recent acute infections or vaccinations, served as donors. The authors distributed each subset's genomic DNA evenly over several immunoSEQ plates. Assay: immunoSEQ multiplex PCR; the TCRdb copy retains only in-frame clones and omits some. The sample has under 550,000 clones, about 96% seen once. This receptor was taken from a woman in her thirties in good health. V usage is TRBV28 and J usage is TRBJ1-5; D uncertain. Sample: naive CD4+ T cells sorted from blood. The subset here: CD45RA+ positively selected. The CDR3 is CASSLGVQPQHF. The CDR3 DNA is TGTGCCAGCAGTTTAGGGGTCCAGCCCCAGCATTTT.